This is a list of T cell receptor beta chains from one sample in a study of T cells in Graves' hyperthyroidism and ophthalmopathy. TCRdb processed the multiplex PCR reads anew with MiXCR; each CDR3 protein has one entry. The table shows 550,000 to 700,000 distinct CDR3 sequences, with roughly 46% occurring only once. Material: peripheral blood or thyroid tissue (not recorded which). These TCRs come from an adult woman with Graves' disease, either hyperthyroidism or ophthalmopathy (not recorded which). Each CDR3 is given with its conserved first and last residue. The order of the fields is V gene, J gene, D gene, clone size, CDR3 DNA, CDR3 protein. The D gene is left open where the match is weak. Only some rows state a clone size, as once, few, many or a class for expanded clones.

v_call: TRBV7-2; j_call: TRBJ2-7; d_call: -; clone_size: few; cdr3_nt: TGTGCCAGCAGCTTAGGAGGACTATACCCCTACGAGCAGTACTTC; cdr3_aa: CASSLGGLYPYEQYF
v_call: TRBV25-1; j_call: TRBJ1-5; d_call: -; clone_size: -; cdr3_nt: -; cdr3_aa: CACSARVDPNQPQHF
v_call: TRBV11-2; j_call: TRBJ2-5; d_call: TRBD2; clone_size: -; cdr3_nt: TGTGCCAGCAGCCCCGGTAGCGGGAGAGGTGAGACCCAGTACTTC; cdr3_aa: CASSPGSGRGETQYF
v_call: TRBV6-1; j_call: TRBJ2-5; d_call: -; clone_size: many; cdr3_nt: TGTGCCAGCAGGAAACCGGGCACTCTACAAGAGACCCAGTACTTC; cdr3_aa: CASRKPGTLQETQYF
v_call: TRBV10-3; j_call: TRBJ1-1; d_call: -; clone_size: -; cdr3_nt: TGTGCCATCAGTCCGGGGGAGGCGCGGACTGAAGCTTTCTTT; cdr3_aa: CAISPGEARTEAFF
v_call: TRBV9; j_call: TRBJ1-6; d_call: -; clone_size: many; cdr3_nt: TGTGCCAGCAGTCGTACGGGGAAGCCTAATTCACCCCTCCACTTT; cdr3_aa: CASSRTGKPNSPLHF
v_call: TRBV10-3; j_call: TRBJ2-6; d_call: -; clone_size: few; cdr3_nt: TGTGCCATCAGTGACCTAATTGGGGCCAACGTTCTGACTTTC; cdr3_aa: CAISDLIGANVLTF
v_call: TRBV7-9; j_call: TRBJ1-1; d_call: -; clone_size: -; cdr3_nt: TGTGCCAGCAGTAATACAGGGTCACCTAGTACTGAAGCTTTCTTT; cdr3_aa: CASSNTGSPSTEAFF
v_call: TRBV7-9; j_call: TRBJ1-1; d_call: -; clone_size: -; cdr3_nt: TGTGCCAGCAGCTTAGTGGGCACTGGAGCTTTCTTT; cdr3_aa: CASSLVGTGAFF
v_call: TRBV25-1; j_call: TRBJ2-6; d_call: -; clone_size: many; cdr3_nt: TGTGCCAGCAGAAACTCAGGCTCTGGGGCCAACGTCCTGACTTTC; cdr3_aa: CASRNSGSGANVLTF
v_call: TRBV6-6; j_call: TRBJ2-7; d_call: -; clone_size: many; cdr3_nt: TGTGCCAGCAGTCCTTGGAAAGCCTACGCCTACGAGCAGTACTTC; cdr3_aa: CASSPWKAYAYEQYF
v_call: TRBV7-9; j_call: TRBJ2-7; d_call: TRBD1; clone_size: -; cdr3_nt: TGTGCCAGCAGCCCCGCCCGGGTCGGGACAGGGCCAATCGAGCAGTACTTC; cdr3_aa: CASSPARVGTGPIEQYF
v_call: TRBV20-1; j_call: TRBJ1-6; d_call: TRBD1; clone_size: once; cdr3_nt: TGCAGTGCCTCCGGGACAGTAAATTCACCCCTCCACTTT; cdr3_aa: CSASGTVNSPLHF
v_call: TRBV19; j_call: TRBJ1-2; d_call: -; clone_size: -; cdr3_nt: TGTGCCAGTAGTATAGAGTCTACAGGGAGTGGCTACACCTTC; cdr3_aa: CASSIESTGSGYTF
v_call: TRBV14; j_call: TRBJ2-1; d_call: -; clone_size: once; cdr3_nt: TGTGCCAGCAGCCAAGAGAGGGGTTTTTACAATGAGCAGTTCTTC; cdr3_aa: CASSQERGFYNEQFF
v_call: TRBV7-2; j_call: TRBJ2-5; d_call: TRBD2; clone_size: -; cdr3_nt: TGTGCCAGCAGCTTTCAAGCGGGAGGGGGCCAAGAGACCCAGTACTTC; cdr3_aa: CASSFQAGGGQETQYF
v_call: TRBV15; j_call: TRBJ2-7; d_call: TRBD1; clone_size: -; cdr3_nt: TGTGCCACCAGCAAACCTCCGGGACAGGGCGGGGAGCAGTACTTC; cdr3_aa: CATSKPPGQGGEQYF
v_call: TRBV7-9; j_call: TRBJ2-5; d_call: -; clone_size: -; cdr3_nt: TGTGCCAGCAGCTCAGATACGACAGTACAAGAGACCCAGTACTTC; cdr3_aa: CASSSDTTVQETQYF
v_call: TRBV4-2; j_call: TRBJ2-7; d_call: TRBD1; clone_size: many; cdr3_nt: TGTGCCAGCAGCCAAGATTGGGGGATGGGAAGGGGGCGCGAGCAGTACTTC; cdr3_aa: CASSQDWGMGRGREQYF
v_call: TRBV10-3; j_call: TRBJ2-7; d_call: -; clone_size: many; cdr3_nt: TGTGCCATCACAGGACATTATGTAGACGAGCAGTACTTC; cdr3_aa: CAITGHYVDEQYF
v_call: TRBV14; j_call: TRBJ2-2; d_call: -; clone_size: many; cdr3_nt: TGTGCCAGCAGCCAAGATTGGGTCGCCACCGGGGAGCTGTTTTTT; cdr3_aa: CASSQDWVATGELFF
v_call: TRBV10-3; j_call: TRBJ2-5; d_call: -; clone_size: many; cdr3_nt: TGTGCCATCAGTGAAGGCCCGGGACGTAGACAAGAGACCCAGTACTTC; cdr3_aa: CAISEGPGRRQETQYF
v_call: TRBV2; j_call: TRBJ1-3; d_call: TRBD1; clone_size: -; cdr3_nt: TGTGCCAGCAGTGAAGACAGGGGTGTTGGAAACACCATATATTTT; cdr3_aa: CASSEDRGVGNTIYF
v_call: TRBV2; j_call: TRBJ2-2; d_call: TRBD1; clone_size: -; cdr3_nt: TGTGCCAGCAGACCGACAGGGGCCGGGGAGCTGTTTTTT; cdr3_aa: CASRPTGAGELFF
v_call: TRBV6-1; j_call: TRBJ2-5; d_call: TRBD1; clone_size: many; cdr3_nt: TGTGCCAGCAGTGCCGGACAGGGTGAAGCTGAGACCCAGTACTTC; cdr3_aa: CASSAGQGEAETQYF
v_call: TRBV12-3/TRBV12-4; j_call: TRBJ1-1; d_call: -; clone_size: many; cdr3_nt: TGTGCCAGCAGCCCAGAACAGGGTGTAGCTTTCTTT; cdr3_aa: CASSPEQGVAFF
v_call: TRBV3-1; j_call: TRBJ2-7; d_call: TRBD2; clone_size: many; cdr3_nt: TGTGCCAGCAGCCGTAGCGGGAGAGGCCACGAGCAGTACTTC; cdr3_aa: CASSRSGRGHEQYF
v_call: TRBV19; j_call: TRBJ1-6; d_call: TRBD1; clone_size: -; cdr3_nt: TGTGCCAGTACCACCCGGGCCGGGACAGGGGGCGCGTCACCCCTCCACTTT; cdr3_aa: CASTTRAGTGGASPLHF
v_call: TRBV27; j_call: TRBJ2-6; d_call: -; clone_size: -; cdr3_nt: TGTGCCAGCAGTTTAGTAGGGGTGATGGGACTGACTTTC; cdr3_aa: CASSLVGVMGLTF
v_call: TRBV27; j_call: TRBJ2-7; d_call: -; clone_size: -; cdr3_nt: TGTGCCAGCAGTCCCCTAACAGCTTCCTACGAGCAGTACTTC; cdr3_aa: CASSPLTASYEQYF
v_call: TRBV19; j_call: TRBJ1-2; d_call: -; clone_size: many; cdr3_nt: TGTGCCAGTAGTAGACAGGACAACTATGGCTACACCTTC; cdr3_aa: CASSRQDNYGYTF